Sequencing of this T cell receptor (beta chain) was carried out in a study of blood T cell repertoires in COVID-19. The overall study: The samples span acute and convalescent COVID-19 from the United States, Italy and Spain. Nucleic acid was either cDNA or gDNA, and it came from T cells, B-cell-depleted T cells, or PBMCs.

In the original workflow: From reference gene primer amplification, estimates of nucleated cell counts were derived. Sequencing was performed with immunoSEQ multiplex PCR; in TCRdb, only in-frame clones are kept and a portion is missing. The V and J calls and the clone size are those of that table, but D and trimming were determined from the DNA. The sample yields some 72,000 clones, around nine tenths seen once. There are 16 residues in the CDR3. Germline V gene lookup returns CDR1 KGHDR and CDR2 SFDVKD. The ends lost 3 bases at V and 3 bases at J; junction bases unmatched: 1. The receptor comes from a man over 45 with active COVID-19. Material for sequencing was peripheral blood. J is TRBJ2-2 and V is TRBV24-1; 12 bases line up with TRBD2. The CDR3 sequence: CATSDGLAGYTGELFF. DNA of the CDR3: TGTGCCACCAGTGATGGACTAGCGGGGTACACCGGGGAGCTGTTTTTT.